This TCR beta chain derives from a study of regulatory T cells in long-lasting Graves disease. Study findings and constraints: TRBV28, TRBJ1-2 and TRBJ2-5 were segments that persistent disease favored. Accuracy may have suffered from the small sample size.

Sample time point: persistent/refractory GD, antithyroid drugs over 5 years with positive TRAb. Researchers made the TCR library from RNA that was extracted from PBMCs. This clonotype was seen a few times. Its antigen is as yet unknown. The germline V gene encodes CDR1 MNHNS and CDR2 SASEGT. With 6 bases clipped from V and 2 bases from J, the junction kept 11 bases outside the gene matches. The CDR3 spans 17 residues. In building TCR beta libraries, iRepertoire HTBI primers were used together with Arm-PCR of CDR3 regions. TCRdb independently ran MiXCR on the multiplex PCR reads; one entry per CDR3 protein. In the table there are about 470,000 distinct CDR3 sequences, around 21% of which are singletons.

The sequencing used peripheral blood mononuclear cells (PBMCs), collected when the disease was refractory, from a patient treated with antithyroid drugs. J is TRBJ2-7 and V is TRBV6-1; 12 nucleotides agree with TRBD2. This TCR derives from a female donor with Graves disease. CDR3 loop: CASRQKRLAGDPYEQYF. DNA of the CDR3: TGTGCCAGCAGACAGAAGAGACTAGCGGGAGACCCCTACGAGCAGTACTTC.